The text below deals with one T cell receptor (beta chain). The antigen remains undetermined. These data belong to a study of CD8 T cells in ankylosing spondylitis. TCRdb re-derived calls from the 5' RACE reads in MiXCR, one entry per CDR3 protein. This sample has over 30,000 distinct CDR3 sequences, with 10% to 15% found just once. Whole-study results and caveats: Seemingly characteristic of ankylosing spondylitis blood was a TCR beta motif consisting of about 8 highly homologous variants.

V shed 5 bases and J shed 8 bases, with 15 bases lying between them. The CDR3 length is 14 residues. The clonotype was recovered from a male donor with ankylosing spondylitis. The sample taken for sequencing was synovial fluid, either unsorted or a sorted T cell fraction (not recorded which). The V gene is TRBV12-3 or TRBV12-4, the J gene TRBJ2-2; no definite D call. As DNA, the CDR3 is TGTGCCAGCAGTATACCGACCTGGCAGGGGGAGCTGTTTTTT. Amino acid sequence: CASSIPTWQGELFF.